These 10 T cell receptor beta chains came from one sample sequenced in a study of human T cells and chemical hapten exposure. Time point specified: patch test 1, 2 weeks after DPC sensitization. Specified treatment: therapeutic diphenylcyclopropenone sensitization with weekly scalp DPC. TCRdb re-analysed the RACE reads in MiXCR, keeping a single row per CDR3 protein. Of about 83,000 distinct CDR3 sequences in the sample, about 7.5% were seen once. The sequencing here drew on whole blood, taken in connection with sensitization to the hapten diphenylcyclopropenone (DPC). The receptors originated from a woman between 25 and 40 years old with alopecia areata. Some clones in this sample may be carry-over from other donors' samples.

This clonotype was seen more than once but under ten times. This chain uses TRBV30 with TRBJ1-6, with D tentatively TRBD1 (5 bases). The CDR3 totals 13 residues. Per the germline V gene, CDR1 is GTSNPN and CDR2 is SVGIG (reference sequence). V lost 5 bases to trimming and J lost 8 bases, with 13 bases between them. The CDR3 loop is CAWVPGPYSPLHF. The CDR3, as DNA: TGTGCCTGGGTCCCGGGACCCTATTCACCCCTCCACTTT.

This clonotype appeared a few times. This could be a read error, since a much larger clone is one nucleotide away. V and J are TRBV5-5 and TRBJ1-2, with unresolved D. CDR1 is SGHKS, CDR2 YYEKEE, per germline (reference sequence). Trimming took off 8 bases at V and 6 bases at J, with 20 bases between the two ends. The CDR3 has 14 residues. The CDR3 reads CARPSRTDPDGYTF. In DNA, the CDR3 is TGTGCCAGACCTTCCAGGACGGACCCCGATGGCTACACCTTC.

In this sample, this clonotype turned up a few times. The J gene is TRBJ2-5, the V gene TRBV5-1; 8 nucleotides align to TRBD2. The CDR3 has 12 residues. Germline CDR1 and CDR2: SGHRS and YFSETQ. Trimming at V came to 7 bases and at J to 3 bases, leaving 2 bases not matched to a gene. CDR3 amino acids: CASAAGEETQYF. For the CDR3, the DNA is TGCGCCAGCGCAGCGGGGGAAGAGACCCAGTACTTC.

This clonotype was observed many times. The CDR3 DNA is TGTGCCAGCAGTTTGGATGGCTACACCTTC. Encoded protein: CASSLDGYTF. The chain couples TRBV12-3 or TRBV12-4 to TRBJ1-2; no definite D call. Trimming took 3 bases from V and 6 from J, leaving 2 bases between them. There are 10 residues in the CDR3.

The sample holds a few counts of this clonotype. V gene TRBV20-1 combines with J gene TRBJ2-1; D not certain. Germline values: CDR1 DFQATT, CDR2 SNEGSKA (reference sequence). V was trimmed by 2 bases and J by 5 bases, leaving 4 bases between them. This CDR3 region has 11 residues. This CDR3 reads CSARQNNEQFF. The CDR3 bases are TGCAGTGCTAGACAAAACAATGAGCAGTTCTTC.

This clonotype was counted at least ten times. The gene calls are TRBV20-1 and TRBJ2-3; the match to TRBD2 covers 10 bases. The CDR3 has 14 amino acids. CDR1 DFQATT and CDR2 SNEGSKA come from the germline V gene (reference sequence). V gave up 5 bases and J gave up 4 bases; unmatched junction bases: 6. CDR3 residues: CSAPRAGGSDTQYF. The CDR3 DNA reads TGCAGTGCTCCTAGAGCGGGGGGGTCAGATACGCAGTATTTT.

This clonotype has more than one count but fewer than ten. V usage is TRBV18 and J usage is TRBJ1-1; no definite D call. The CDR3 consists of 12 residues. CDR1 is KGHSH, CDR2 LQKENI, per germline. The V end lost 3 bases, the J end lost 1 base, and 3 bases lay between the germline ends. CDR3 in DNA: TGTGCCAGCTCACCCTCGAACACTGAAGCTTTCTTT. It translates to CASSPSNTEAFF.

The chain uses TRBV29-1 and TRBJ1-5, with TRBD1 identical over 7 bases. This CDR3 is 17 amino acids long. CDR1 SQVTM and CDR2 ANQGSEA come from the germline V gene. V trimming: 4 bases; J trimming: 6 bases; junction bases outside the gene matches: 18. CDR3 protein: CSVVGIGGGEASQPQHF. The DNA of the CDR3 is TGCAGCGTTGTAGGGATCGGAGGGGGCGAGGCGTCTCAGCCCCAGCATTTT. Full variable domain (remainder filled in from reference TRBV29-1 and TRBJ1-5): SAVISQKPSRDICQRGTSLTIQCQVDSQVTMMFWYRQQPGQSLTLIATANQGSEATYESGFVIDKFPISRPNLTFSTLTVSNMSPEDSSIYLCSVVGIGGGEASQPQHFGDGTRLSIL.

J is TRBJ1-2 and V is TRBV5-6; D is undetermined. The V and J ends lost 4 bases and 5 bases respectively, with 9 bases between them. CDR1 is SGHDT and CDR2 is YYEEEE in the germline V gene. CDR3 length: 12 amino acids. The DNA of the CDR3 is TGTGCCAGCAGCACAAGCGATTATGGCTACACCTTC. Translating it yields CASSTSDYGYTF.

The chain employs TRBV7-9 and TRBJ1-1; D remains ambiguous. V was clipped by 5 bases and J by 5 bases, with 15 bases between them. The CDR3 runs 14 residues. Germline CDR1 reads SEHNR; CDR2 reads FQNEAQ (reference sequence). In DNA, the CDR3 is TGTGCCAGCAGCCCCGGGCGGGGATTGACTGAAGCTTTCTTT. Translated: CASSPGRGLTEAFF.